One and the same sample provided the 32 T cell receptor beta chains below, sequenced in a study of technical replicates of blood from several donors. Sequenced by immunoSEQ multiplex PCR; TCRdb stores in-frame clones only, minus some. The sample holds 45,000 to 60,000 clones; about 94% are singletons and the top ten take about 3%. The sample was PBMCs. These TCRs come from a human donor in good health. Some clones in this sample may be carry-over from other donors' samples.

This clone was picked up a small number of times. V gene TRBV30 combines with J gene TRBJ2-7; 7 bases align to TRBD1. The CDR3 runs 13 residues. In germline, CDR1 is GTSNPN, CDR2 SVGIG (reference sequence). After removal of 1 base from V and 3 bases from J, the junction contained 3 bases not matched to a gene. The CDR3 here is CAWSGDSVYEQYF. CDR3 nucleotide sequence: TGTGCCTGGAGTGGGGACAGTGTCTACGAGCAGTACTTC.

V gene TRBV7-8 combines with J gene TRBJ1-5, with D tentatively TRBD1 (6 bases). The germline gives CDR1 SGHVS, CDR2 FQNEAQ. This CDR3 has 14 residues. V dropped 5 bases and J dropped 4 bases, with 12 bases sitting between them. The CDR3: CASSPDRQNQPQHF. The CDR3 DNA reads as TGTGCCAGCAGCCCAGACAGGCAAAATCAGCCCCAGCATTTT.

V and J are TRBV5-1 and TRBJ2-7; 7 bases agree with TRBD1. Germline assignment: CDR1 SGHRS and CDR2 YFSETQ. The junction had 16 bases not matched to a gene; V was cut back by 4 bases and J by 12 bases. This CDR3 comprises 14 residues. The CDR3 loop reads CASSPRQGSEVWYF. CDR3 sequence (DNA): TGCGCCAGCAGCCCCCGACAGGGCTCTGAAGTTTGGTACTTC.

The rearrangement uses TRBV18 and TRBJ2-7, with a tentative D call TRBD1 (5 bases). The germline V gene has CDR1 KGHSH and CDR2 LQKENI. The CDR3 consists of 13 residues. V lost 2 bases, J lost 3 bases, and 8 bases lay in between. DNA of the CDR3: TGTGCCAGCTCACCAGGGGCCAACTACGAGCAGTACTTC. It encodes CASSPGANYEQYF.

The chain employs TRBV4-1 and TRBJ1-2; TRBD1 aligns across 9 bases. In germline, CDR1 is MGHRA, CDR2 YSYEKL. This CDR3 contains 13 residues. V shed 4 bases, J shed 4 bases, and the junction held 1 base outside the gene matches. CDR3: CASSPGQGYGYTF. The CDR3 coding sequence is TGCGCCAGCAGCCCGGGACAGGGCTATGGCTACACCTTC.

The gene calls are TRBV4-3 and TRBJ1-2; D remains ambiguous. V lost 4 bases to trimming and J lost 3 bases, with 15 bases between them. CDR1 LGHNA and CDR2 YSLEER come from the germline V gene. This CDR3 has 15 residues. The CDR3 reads CASSPRPGRYYGYTF. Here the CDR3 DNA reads TGCGCCAGCAGCCCACGTCCCGGGAGATACTATGGCTACACCTTC.

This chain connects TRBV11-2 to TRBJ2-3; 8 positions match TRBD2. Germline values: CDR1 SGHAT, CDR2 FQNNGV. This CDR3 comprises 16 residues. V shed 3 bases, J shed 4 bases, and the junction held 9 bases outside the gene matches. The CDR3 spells CASSFTRASGPDTQYF. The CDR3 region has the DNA TGTGCCAGCAGCTTTACCCGGGCTAGCGGGCCAGATACGCAGTATTTT. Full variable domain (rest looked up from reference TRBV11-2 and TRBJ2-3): EAGVAQSPRYKIIEKRQSVAFWCNPISGHATLYWYQQILGQGPKLLIQFQNNGVVDDSQLPKDRFSAERLKGVDSTLKIQPAKLEDSAVYLCASSFTRASGPDTQYFGPGTRLTVL.

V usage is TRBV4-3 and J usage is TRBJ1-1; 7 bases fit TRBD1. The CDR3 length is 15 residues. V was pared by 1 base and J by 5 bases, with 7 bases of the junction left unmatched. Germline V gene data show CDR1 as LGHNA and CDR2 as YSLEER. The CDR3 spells CASSQGFTGDTEAFF. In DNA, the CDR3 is TGCGCCAGCAGCCAAGGATTTACAGGGGATACTGAAGCTTTCTTT.

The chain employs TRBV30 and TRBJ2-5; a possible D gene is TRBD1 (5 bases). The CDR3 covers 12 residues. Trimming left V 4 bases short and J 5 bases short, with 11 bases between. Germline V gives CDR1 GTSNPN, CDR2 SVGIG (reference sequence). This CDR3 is CAWKGAGETQYF. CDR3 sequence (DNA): TGTGCCTGGAAAGGCGCAGGGGAGACCCAGTACTTC.

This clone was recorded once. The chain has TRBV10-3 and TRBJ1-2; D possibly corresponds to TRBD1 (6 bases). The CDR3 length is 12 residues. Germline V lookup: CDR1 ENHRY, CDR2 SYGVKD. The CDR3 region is CACGEGRGGYTF. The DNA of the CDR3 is TGTGCATGCGGGGAGGGCAGGGGCGGCTACACCTTC.

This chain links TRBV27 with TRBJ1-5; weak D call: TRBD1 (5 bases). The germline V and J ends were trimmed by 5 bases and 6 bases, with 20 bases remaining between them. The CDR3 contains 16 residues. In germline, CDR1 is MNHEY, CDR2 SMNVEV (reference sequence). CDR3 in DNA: TGTGCCAGCAGTACACGATGGGGACTTGGGGCTCAGCCCCAGCATTTT. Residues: CASSTRWGLGAQPQHF.

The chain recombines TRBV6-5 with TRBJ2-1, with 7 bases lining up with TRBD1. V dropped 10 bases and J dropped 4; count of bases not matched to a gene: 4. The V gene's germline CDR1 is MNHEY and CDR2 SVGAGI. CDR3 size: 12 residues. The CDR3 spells CATTTGYNEQFF. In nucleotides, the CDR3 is TGTGCCACTACGACAGGGTACAATGAGCAGTTCTTC.

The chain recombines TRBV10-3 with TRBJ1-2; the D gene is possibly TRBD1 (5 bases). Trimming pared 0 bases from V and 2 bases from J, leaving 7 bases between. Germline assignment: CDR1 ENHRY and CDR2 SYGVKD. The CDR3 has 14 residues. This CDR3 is CAISESRGNYGYTF. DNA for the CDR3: TGTGCCATCAGTGAGTCACGGGGGAACTATGGCTACACCTTC.

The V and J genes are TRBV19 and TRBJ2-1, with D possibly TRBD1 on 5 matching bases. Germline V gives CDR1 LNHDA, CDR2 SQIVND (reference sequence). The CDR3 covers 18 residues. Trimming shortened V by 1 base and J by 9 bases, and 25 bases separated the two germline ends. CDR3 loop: CASSIVRVGPGAPSEQFF. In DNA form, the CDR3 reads TGTGCCAGTAGTATAGTCAGAGTTGGGCCTGGGGCGCCGTCTGAGCAGTTCTTC.

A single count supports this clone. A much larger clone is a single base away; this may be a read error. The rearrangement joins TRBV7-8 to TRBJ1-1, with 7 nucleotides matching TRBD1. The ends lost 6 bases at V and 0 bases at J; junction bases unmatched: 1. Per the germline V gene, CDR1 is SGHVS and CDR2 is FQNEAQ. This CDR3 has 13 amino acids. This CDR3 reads CASRGQLNTEAFF. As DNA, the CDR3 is TGTGCCAGCAGGGGACAGCTGAACACTGAAGCTTTCTTT.

In DNA form, the CDR3 reads TGCAGCGCCCAAGGGGGCATAAACACTAACTATGGCTACACCTTC. Translating it yields CSAQGGINTNYGYTF. V gene TRBV29-1 combines with J gene TRBJ1-2; 7 bases agree with TRBD1. V was pared by 7 bases and J by 0 bases, with 11 bases of the junction left unmatched. The CDR3 consists of 15 residues. CDR1 and CDR2 (germline): SQVTM, ANQGSEA.

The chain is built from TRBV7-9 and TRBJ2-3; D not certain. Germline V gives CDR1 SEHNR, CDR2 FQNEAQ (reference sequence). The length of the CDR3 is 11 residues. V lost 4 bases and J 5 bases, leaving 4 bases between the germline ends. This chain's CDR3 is CASSSQDTQYF. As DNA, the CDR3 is TGTGCCAGCAGCTCACAAGATACGCAGTATTTT.

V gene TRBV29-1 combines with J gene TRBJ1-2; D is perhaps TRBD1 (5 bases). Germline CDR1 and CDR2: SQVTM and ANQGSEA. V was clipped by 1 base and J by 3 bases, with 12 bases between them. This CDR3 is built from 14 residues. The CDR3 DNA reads TGCAGCGTTGAAGGGAGGGGTAGATACTATGGCTACACCTTC. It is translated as CSVEGRGRYYGYTF.

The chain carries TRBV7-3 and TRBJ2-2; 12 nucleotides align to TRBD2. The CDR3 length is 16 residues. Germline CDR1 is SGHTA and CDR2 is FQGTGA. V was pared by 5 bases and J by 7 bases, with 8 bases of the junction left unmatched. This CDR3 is CASSLGTSGLGGELFF. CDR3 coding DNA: TGTGCCAGCAGCCTGGGGACTAGCGGGTTAGGCGGGGAGCTGTTTTTT.

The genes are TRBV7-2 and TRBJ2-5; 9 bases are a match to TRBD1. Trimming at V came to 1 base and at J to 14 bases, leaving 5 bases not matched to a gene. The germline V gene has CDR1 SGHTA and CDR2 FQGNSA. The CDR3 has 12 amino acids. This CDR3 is CASSLVRDRVYF. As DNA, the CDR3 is TGTGCCAGCAGCTTAGTCCGGGACAGGGTCTACTTC.

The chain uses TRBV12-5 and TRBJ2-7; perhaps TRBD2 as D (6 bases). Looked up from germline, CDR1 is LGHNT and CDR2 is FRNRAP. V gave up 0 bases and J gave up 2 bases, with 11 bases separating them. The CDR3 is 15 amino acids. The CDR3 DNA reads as TGTGCTAGTGGTTTGGTTCGCGGGGTCCCCTACGAGCAGTACTTC. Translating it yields CASGLVRGVPYEQYF.

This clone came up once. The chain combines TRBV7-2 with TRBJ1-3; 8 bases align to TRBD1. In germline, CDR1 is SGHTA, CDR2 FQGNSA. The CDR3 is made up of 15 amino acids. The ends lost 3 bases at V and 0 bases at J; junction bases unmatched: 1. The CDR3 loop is CASSFGQGSGNTIYF. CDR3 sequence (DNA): TGTGCCAGCAGCTTTGGACAGGGCTCTGGAAACACCATATATTTT. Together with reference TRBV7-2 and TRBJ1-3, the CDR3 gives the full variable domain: GAGVSQSPSNKVTEKGKDVELRCDPISGHTALYWYRQSLGQGLEFLIYFQGNSAPDKSGLPSDRFSAERTGGSVSTLTIQRTQQEDSAVYLCASSFGQGSGNTIYFGEGSWLTVV.

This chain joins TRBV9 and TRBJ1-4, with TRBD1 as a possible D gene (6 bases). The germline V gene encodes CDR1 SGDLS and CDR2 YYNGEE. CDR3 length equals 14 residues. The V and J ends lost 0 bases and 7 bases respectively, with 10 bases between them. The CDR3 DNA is TGTGCCAGCAGCGTAGTAGGGGGGGGTGAAAAACTGTTTTTT. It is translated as CASSVVGGGEKLFF.

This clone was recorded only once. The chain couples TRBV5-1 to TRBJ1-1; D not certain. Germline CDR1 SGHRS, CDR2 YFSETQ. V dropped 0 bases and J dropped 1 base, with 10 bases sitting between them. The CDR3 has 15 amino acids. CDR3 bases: TGCGCCAGCAGCTTGGGTGGAGGTAAGAACACTGAAGCTTTCTTT. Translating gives CASSLGGGKNTEAFF.

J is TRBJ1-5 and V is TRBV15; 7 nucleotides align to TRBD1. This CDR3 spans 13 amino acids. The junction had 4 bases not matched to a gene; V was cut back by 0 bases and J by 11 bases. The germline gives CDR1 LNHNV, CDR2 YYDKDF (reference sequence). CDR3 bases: TGTGCCACCAGCAGAGATAATACAGGGGCCCAGCATTTT. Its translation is CATSRDNTGAQHF.

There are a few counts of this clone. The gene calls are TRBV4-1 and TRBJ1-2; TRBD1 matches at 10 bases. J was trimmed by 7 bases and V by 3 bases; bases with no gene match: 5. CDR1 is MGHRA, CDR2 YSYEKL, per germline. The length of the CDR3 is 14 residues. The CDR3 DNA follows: TGCGCCAGCAGCCAGGGGACAGGGGTTGGTGGCTACACCTTC. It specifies CASSQGTGVGGYTF.

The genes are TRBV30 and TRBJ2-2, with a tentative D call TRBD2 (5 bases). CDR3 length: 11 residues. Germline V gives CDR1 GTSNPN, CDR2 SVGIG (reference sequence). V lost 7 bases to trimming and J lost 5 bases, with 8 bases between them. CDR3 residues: CAYSATGELFF. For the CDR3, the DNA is TGTGCCTATAGCGCAACCGGGGAGCTGTTTTTT.

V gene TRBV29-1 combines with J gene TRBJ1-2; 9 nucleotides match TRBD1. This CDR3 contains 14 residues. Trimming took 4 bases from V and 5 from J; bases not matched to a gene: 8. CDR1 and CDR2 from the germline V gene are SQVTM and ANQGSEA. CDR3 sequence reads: CSVGATGGWYGYTF. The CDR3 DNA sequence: TGCAGCGTTGGGGCCACAGGGGGCTGGTATGGCTACACCTTC.

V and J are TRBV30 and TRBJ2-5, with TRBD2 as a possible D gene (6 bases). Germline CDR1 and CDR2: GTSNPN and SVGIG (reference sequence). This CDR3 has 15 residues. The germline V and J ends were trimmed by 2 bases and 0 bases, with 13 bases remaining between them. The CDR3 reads CAWSWGERYQETQYF. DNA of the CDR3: TGTGCCTGGAGTTGGGGGGAAAGATACCAAGAGACCCAGTACTTC.

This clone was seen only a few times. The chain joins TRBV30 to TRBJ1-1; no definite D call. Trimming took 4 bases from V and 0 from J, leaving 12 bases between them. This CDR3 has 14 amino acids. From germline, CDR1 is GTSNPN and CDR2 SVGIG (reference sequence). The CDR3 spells CAWTRGLMNTEAFF. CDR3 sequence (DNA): TGTGCCTGGACCCGAGGACTGATGAACACTGAAGCTTTCTTT.

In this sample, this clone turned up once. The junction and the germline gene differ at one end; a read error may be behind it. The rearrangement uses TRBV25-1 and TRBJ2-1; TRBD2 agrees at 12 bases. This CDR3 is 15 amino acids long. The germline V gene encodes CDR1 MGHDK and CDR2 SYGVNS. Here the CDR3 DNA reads TGTGCCAGCAGTGAATCCTCCGGACTAGCGGGATATGCACTCTTC. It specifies CASSESSGLAGYALF.

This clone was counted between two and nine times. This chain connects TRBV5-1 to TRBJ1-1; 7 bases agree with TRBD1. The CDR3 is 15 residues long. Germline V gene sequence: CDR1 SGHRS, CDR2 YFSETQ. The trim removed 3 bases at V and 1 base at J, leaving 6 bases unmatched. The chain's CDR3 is CASSSTGEPNTEAFF. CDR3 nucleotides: TGCGCCAGCAGCTCTACAGGGGAACCGAACACTGAAGCTTTCTTT.